One sample yielded the 5 T cell receptor beta chains listed below, sequenced in a study of T-cell reconstitution after alpha-beta-depleted transplantation in children. Preparation of the TCRbeta library used unique molecular identifiers. A single record per CDR3 protein comes from TCRdb applying MiXCR to the PCR reads. Of 350,000 to 500,000 distinct CDR3 sequences in the sample, 43% were seen once. The sequenced sample was PBMCs, obtained before TCRalphabeta/CD19-depleted stem cell transplant. Every receptor here comes from a girl aged 2-15 years with aplastic anemia, due to receive a stem cell transplant.

Only a few counts were recorded for this clonotype. V and J are TRBV4-2 and TRBJ2-1; TRBD2 agrees at 10 bases. The CDR3 has 17 amino acids. With V trimmed by 0 bases and J by 7 bases, 9 bases remained unmatched. The V gene's germline CDR1 is LGHNA and CDR2 YNFKEQ. The CDR3 reads CASSQDTASGSRNEQFF. The CDR3 region has the DNA TGTGCCAGCAGCCAAGATACGGCTAGCGGGAGTAGGAATGAGCAGTTCTTC.

The chain couples TRBV29-1 to TRBJ2-7; possibly TRBD1 or TRBD2 for D (5 bases each). Per germline, CDR1 SQVTM and CDR2 ANQGSEA. The V gene lost 4 bases and the J gene lost 5 bases, with 9 bases spanning the gap. The CDR3 consists of 11 residues. CDR3 nucleotide sequence: TGCAGCGTTGTGTGGGGGAACGAGCAGTACTTC. As protein: CSVVWGNEQYF.

The V and J genes are TRBV11-2 and TRBJ2-7; 7 nucleotides line up with TRBD2. The V and J ends lost 2 bases and 0 bases, in that order; junction bases with no gene match: 4. The CDR3 runs 15 residues. Germline CDR1 and CDR2: SGHAT and FQNNGV. This CDR3 reads CASSLSGTSSYEQYF. CDR3 nucleotide sequence: TGTGCCAGCAGCTTAAGCGGGACGAGCTCCTACGAGCAGTACTTC.

This chain connects TRBV20-1 to TRBJ2-1, with 8 bases identical to TRBD2. Germline CDR1 DFQATT, CDR2 SNEGSKA (reference sequence). The CDR3 totals 16 residues. J was trimmed by 6 bases and V by 1 base; bases with no gene match: 11. The CDR3 DNA follows: TGCAGTGCTAGAGTCCTAGCGGGTGTGGGTTTCAATGAGCAGTTCTTC. Translated, it gives CSARVLAGVGFNEQFF.

This sequence joins TRBV20-1 and TRBJ2-1; 8 bases are a match to TRBD1. The trim removed 5 bases at V and 1 base at J, leaving 7 bases unmatched. The CDR3 covers 15 residues. The V gene's germline CDR1 is DFQATT and CDR2 SNEGSKA (reference sequence). The DNA for the CDR3 is TGCAGTGCTTCCTCAGGGGGCCAGTCCTACAATGAGCAGTTCTTC. This gives the protein CSASSGGQSYNEQFF.